Below, one TCR beta chain is given with its context. Germline is not matched at one junction end, which may reflect a read error. The sample belongs to a study of control samples from healthy donors and cancer patients. The CDR3 contains 15 residues. Germline CDR1 MNHNY, CDR2 SVGAGI (reference sequence). Assay used: immunoSEQ multiplex PCR; TCRdb lists only in-frame clones, some missing. The repertoire holds tens of thousands of clones, with 87% as singletons. The chain combines TRBV6-6 with TRBJ1-3, with D unclear. The clonotype was recovered from a man aged 50-59 years in good health. The sequencing input was blood. The CDR3 nucleotides read TGTGCCAGCACTTACGAGGAGTTCTCTGGAAACACCATATATTTT. Translation: CASTYEEFSGNTIYF.